This T cell receptor beta chain was identified in a study of radiotherapy plus CTLA-4 blockade in lung cancer. Libraries were prepared by immunoSEQ multiplex PCR; TCRdb keeps only in-frame clonotypes and omits some of them. Counted here are some 110,000 clones, roughly 86% occurring once; the ten biggest clones make up roughly 3.1%. Germline trimming cut 3 bases from V and 3 bases from J; bases unmatched to any gene: 6. CDR1 and CDR2 from the germline V gene are WSHSY and SAAADI. This CDR3 is built from 15 residues. This clonotype originated in a human donor with non-small cell lung cancer that progressed on radiotherapy plus ipilimumab. Some clones in this sample may be carry-over from other donors' samples. The genes are TRBV10-2 and TRBJ2-3; 7 bases fit TRBD1. Material: peripheral blood, obtained from a patient treated with radiotherapy plus ipilimumab. The DNA for the CDR3 is TGCGCCAGCAGTGATTTAAACAGGGGAACAGATACGCAGTATTTT. This translates into CASSDLNRGTDTQYF.